A single sample is the source of the 21 T cell receptor beta chains below, sequenced in a study of blood T cell repertoires in COVID-19. The repertoire was sequenced with immunoSEQ multiplex PCR; TCRdb's copy has only in-frame clones and lacks some. This table has over 250,000 clones, over 80% appearing once. Sequenced sample: peripheral blood. These receptors originate from a woman in her seventies with COVID-19, enrolled during active disease.

The rearrangement uses TRBV5-1 and TRBJ1-3; D gene ambiguous. Trimming cost V 0 bases and J 3 bases, with 10 bases left between them. The CDR3 runs to 15 residues. Germline V gives CDR1 SGHRS, CDR2 YFSETQ. CDR3: CASSLGQSFGNTIYF. CDR3 DNA: TGCGCCAGCAGCTTGGGCCAGTCCTTTGGAAACACCATATATTTT.

The rearrangement links TRBV27 to TRBJ2-7, with D hard to call. With 5 bases removed from V and 4 bases from J, the gap between germline ends came to 12 bases. This CDR3 is built from 13 residues. Germline loops: CDR1 MNHEY, CDR2 SMNVEV (reference sequence). CDR3 DNA sequence: TGTGCCAGCAGTACGGGTGACGTTTACGAGCAGTACTTC. It yields the protein CASSTGDVYEQYF.

The rearrangement links TRBV30 to TRBJ1-4, with 7 bases fitting TRBD1. The CDR3 covers 15 residues. V was clipped by 2 bases and J by 2 bases; unmatched bases: 5. Germline CDR1 GTSNPN, CDR2 SVGIG (reference sequence). The CDR3 bases are TGTGCCTGGAGTCATAGGGGGCACACTAATGAAAAACTGTTTTTT. It specifies CAWSHRGHTNEKLFF.

The chain combines TRBV30 with TRBJ1-1; 7 positions agree with TRBD1. The CDR3 contains 13 residues. The ends lost 5 bases at V and 4 bases at J; junction bases unmatched: 7. The germline gives CDR1 GTSNPN, CDR2 SVGIG (reference sequence). The CDR3 DNA reads as TGTGCCTGGGACAGGGCTAAGGTCACTGAAGCTTTCTTT. Residues: CAWDRAKVTEAFF. The whole variable domain, remainder taken from reference TRBV30 and TRBJ1-1, is SQTIHQWPATLVQPVGSPLSLECTVEGTSNPNLYWYRQAAGRGLQLLFYSVGIGQISSEVPQNLSASRPQDRQFILSSKKLLLSDSGFYLCAWDRAKVTEAFFGQGTRLTVV.

The chain joins TRBV6-5 to TRBJ2-7; TRBD2 agrees at 8 bases. V dropped 6 bases and J dropped 5; count of bases not matched to a gene: 9. The CDR3 covers 14 residues. Germline CDR1 reads MNHEY; CDR2 reads SVGAGI. The CDR3 sequence is CASSRKREFDEQYF. The CDR3, as DNA: TGTGCCAGCAGCCGGAAGCGGGAGTTCGACGAGCAGTACTTC.

In its sample, this clone was seen a few times. The chain joins TRBV28 to TRBJ1-1; no reliable D call. CDR1 MDHEN and CDR2 SYDVKM come from the germline V gene. V dropped 5 bases and J dropped 0 bases, with 4 bases sitting between them. The CDR3 loop spans 12 amino acids. Here the CDR3 DNA reads TGTGCCAGCAGTCCCTTGAACACTGAAGCTTTCTTT. It codes for CASSPLNTEAFF. Filled out from reference TRBV28 and TRBJ1-1, the complete variable domain reads DVKVTQSSRYLVKRTGEKVFLECVQDMDHENMFWYRQDPGLGLRLIYFSYDVKMKEKGDIPEGYSVSREKKERFSLILESASTNQTSMYLCASSPLNTEAFFGQGTRLTVV.

The CDR3 coding sequence is TGTGCCAGAAGCTTGGACTCCTCTGGGACTAGCGGGGCCCCCTCCTACGAGCAGTACTTC. It codes for CARSLDSSGTSGAPSYEQYF. The rearrangement uses TRBV5-3 and TRBJ2-7, with 13 bases fitting TRBD2. TRBV5-3 is identified as an open reading frame with a role that is uncertain. This CDR3 comprises 20 residues. Trimming removed 0 bases from V and 0 bases from J; junction bases left unmatched: 12.

This rearrangement joins TRBV27 to TRBJ1-4, with TRBD1 matching 8 bases. CDR1 and CDR2 (germline): MNHEY, SMNVEV (reference sequence). Trimming cost V 5 bases and J 2 bases; bases outside gene matches: 10. This CDR3 has 17 residues. The CDR3 reads CASSPTTGDWTNEKLFF. The CDR3 DNA sequence: TGTGCCAGCAGTCCCACGACAGGGGATTGGACTAATGAAAAACTGTTTTTT. The entire variable domain, with the rest obtained from reference TRBV27 and TRBJ1-4, is as follows: EAQVTQNPRYLITVTGKKLTVTCSQNMNHEYMSWYRQDPGLGLRQIYYSMNVEVTDKGDVPEGYKVSRKEKRNFPLILESPSPNQTSLYFCASSPTTGDWTNEKLFFGSGTQLSVL.

The gene calls are TRBV19 and TRBJ1-3; 9 bases match TRBD1. The length of the CDR3 is 15 residues. Germline values: CDR1 LNHDA, CDR2 SQIVND (reference sequence). J was trimmed by 0 bases and V by 6 bases; bases with no gene match: 3. The CDR3 sequence is CASSRDRASGNTIYF. The CDR3, as DNA: TGTGCCAGTAGCAGGGACAGGGCCTCTGGAAACACCATATATTTT. Complete variable domain (other parts from reference TRBV19 and TRBJ1-3): DGGITQSPKYLFRKEGQNVTLSCEQNLNHDAMYWYRQDPGQGLRLIYYSQIVNDFQKGDIAEGYSVSREKKESFPLTVTSAQKNPTAFYLCASSRDRASGNTIYFGEGSWLTVV.

The chain employs TRBV7-2 and TRBJ1-2; unclear D gene. Deletions cut 2 bases from V and 4 bases from J, with 8 bases between. Germline CDR1 reads SGHTA; CDR2 reads FQGNSA. The CDR3 spans 13 residues. The chain's CDR3 is CASSLREIYGYTF. CDR3 in DNA: TGTGCCAGCAGCTTACGGGAAATCTATGGCTACACCTTC.

This chain links TRBV4-2 with TRBJ2-1; maybe TRBD1 (6 bases). The ends were cut back, 0 bases at V and 0 bases at J, with 21 bases in the middle. Germline lookup yields CDR1 LGHNA and CDR2 YNFKEQ. CDR3 size: 20 residues. As DNA, the CDR3 is TGTGCCAGCAGCCAAGATTGGGAACAGGGCACCATGTACTCCTACAATGAGCAGTTCTTC. Its protein product is CASSQDWEQGTMYSYNEQFF.

The V call is TRBV5-6, the J call TRBJ2-3, with 9 bases fitting TRBD1. The CDR3 length is 16 residues. The germline CDR1 and CDR2 sequences are SGHDT and YYEEEE. Trimming removed 6 bases from V and 3 bases from J; junction bases left unmatched: 11. CDR3 coding DNA: TGTGCCAGCATCGCAACCACCGGGACAGGGACAGATACGCAGTATTTT. Encoded protein: CASIATTGTGTDTQYF.

The rearrangement links TRBV28 to TRBJ1-6, with D unclear. The germline CDR1 and CDR2 sequences are MDHEN and SYDVKM. The germline V and J ends were trimmed by 5 bases and 7 bases, with 15 bases remaining between them. The CDR3 totals 15 residues. The chain's CDR3 is CASSRFGTINSPLHF. CDR3 bases: TGTGCCAGCAGTCGTTTTGGCACGATCAATTCACCCCTCCACTTT.

The V and J genes are TRBV28 and TRBJ1-5; D may be TRBD1 (6 bases). The germline V gene encodes CDR1 MDHEN and CDR2 SYDVKM. Trimming shortened V by 3 bases and J by 5 bases, and 14 bases separated the two germline ends. This CDR3 region has 15 residues. The CDR3 region is CASSFGGRVDQPQHF. Written as DNA, the CDR3 is TGTGCCAGCAGTTTTGGGGGCAGGGTAGATCAGCCCCAGCATTTT. Full variable domain (missing parts from reference TRBV28 and TRBJ1-5): DVKVTQSSRYLVKRTGEKVFLECVQDMDHENMFWYRQDPGLGLRLIYFSYDVKMKEKGDIPEGYSVSREKKERFSLILESASTNQTSMYLCASSFGGRVDQPQHFGDGTRLSIL.

CDR3 amino acids: CASSPWTSGRNEQFF. The CDR3 DNA follows: TGCGCCAGCAGCCCATGGACTAGCGGGAGGAATGAGCAGTTCTTC. The rearrangement joins TRBV4-3 to TRBJ2-1; 14 nucleotides align to TRBD2. Trimming removed 4 bases from V and 7 bases from J; junction bases left unmatched: 3. The CDR3 length is 15 residues. Looked up from germline, CDR1 is LGHNA and CDR2 is YSLEER.

This clone was seen a single time. The chain links TRBV6-5 to TRBJ1-5; tentative D call: TRBD1 (6 bases). The CDR3 is made up of 14 amino acids. Germline V gene lookup returns CDR1 MNHEY and CDR2 SVGAGI. Trimming pared 6 bases from V and 0 bases from J, leaving 9 bases between. The DNA for the CDR3 is TGTGCCAGCAGAATGGACAGTAGCAATCAGCCCCAGCATTTT. Translated, it gives CASRMDSSNQPQHF.

The V and J genes are TRBV14 and TRBJ1-1; maybe TRBD1 (6 bases). Germline V CDR1 and CDR2: SGHDN, FVKESK. The V gene lost 2 bases and the J gene lost 6 bases, with 16 bases spanning the gap. CDR3 length: 15 residues. CDR3 DNA: TGTGCCAGCAGCCAATACAGGGCAAATCACGCTGAAGCTTTCTTT. This translates into CASSQYRANHAEAFF.

About this clone itself: The germline gene is not matched at one end of the junction; a read error may be the cause. The chain employs TRBV5-1 and TRBJ2-6, with D possibly TRBD1 on 6 matching bases. Germline CDR1 SGHRS, CDR2 YFSETQ. CDR3 length equals 17 residues. Written as DNA, the CDR3 is TGCGCCAGCAGCTTCTCCCTACAGGGATCTGGGGCCAACGTCCTGATTTTC. Translating it yields CASSFSLQGSGANVLIF.

V and J are TRBV24-1 and TRBJ2-7, with a possible D match to TRBD1 (6 bases). V was clipped by 6 bases and J by 6 bases, with 14 bases between them. From germline, CDR1 is KGHDR and CDR2 SFDVKD. The CDR3 consists of 13 residues. The CDR3 DNA sequence: TGTGCCACCAGTAGGGACACTTTTGGCGAGCAGTACTTC. This codes for CATSRDTFGEQYF.

V usage is TRBV4-2 and J usage is TRBJ1-2; D is unclear. V gave up 1 base and J gave up 5 bases, with 8 bases separating them. The CDR3 loop spans 13 amino acids. Germline V gives CDR1 LGHNA, CDR2 YNFKEQ. CDR3 residues: CASSQVYEYGYTF. The CDR3 nucleotides read TGTGCCAGCAGCCAAGTTTATGAGTATGGCTACACCTTC.

The chain employs TRBV2 and TRBJ1-2; the D gene is possibly TRBD1 (6 bases). Germline CDR1 and CDR2: SNHLY and FYNNEI. Trimming removed 4 bases from V and 6 bases from J, with 15 bases in between. The CDR3 runs to 14 residues. The CDR3 sequence: CASSGITGGHGYTF. CDR3 nucleotides: TGTGCCAGCAGTGGGATTACGGGGGGCCATGGCTACACCTTC.